What follows are 11 T cell receptor beta chains derived from one specimen sequenced in a study of blood T cell repertoires in COVID-19. Profiled with immunoSEQ multiplex PCR; TCRdb holds only in-frame clones, not every one. The data hold roughly 88,000 clones, with around nine tenths observed a single time. The specimen sequenced was peripheral blood. These receptors all come from a woman aged 45-65 years in a cohort sampled during active COVID-19.

J is TRBJ2-7 and V is TRBV7-2, with 9 bases fitting TRBD2. CDR1 is SGHTA, CDR2 FQGNSA, per germline. The trim removed 3 bases at V and 0 bases at J, leaving 0 bases unmatched. CDR3 length: 14 amino acids. The CDR3 bases are TGTGCCAGCAGCTTGACTAGCGGCTCCTACGAGCAGTACTTC. Translated: CASSLTSGSYEQYF.

This clone has more than one count but fewer than ten. This chain joins TRBV15 and TRBJ1-1; D gene unclear. V was cut by 2 bases and J by 1 base, with 11 bases left in between. The CDR3 totals 15 residues. Germline CDR1 and CDR2: LNHNV and YYDKDF (reference sequence). CDR3 nucleotide sequence: TGTGCCACCAGCAGATCCTTCGGTAGGAACACTGAAGCTTTCTTT. It encodes CATSRSFGRNTEAFF. The whole variable domain, remainder taken from reference TRBV15 and TRBJ1-1, is DAMVIQNPRYQVTQFGKPVTLSCSQTLNHNVMYWYQQKSSQAPKLLFHYYDKDFNNEADTPDNFQSRRPNTSFCFLDIRSPGLGDTAMYLCATSRSFGRNTEAFFGQGTRLTVV.

CDR3 residues: CAWSVEGRRAFF. DNA of the CDR3: TGTGCCTGGAGTGTAGAGGGAAGGCGGGCTTTCTTT. The gene calls are TRBV30 and TRBJ1-1; D is unclear. Trimming cost V 0 bases and J 11 bases, with 13 bases left between them. From germline, CDR1 is GTSNPN and CDR2 SVGIG (reference sequence). This CDR3 is built from 12 residues.

V gene TRBV5-5 combines with J gene TRBJ2-2; the match to TRBD2 covers 8 bases. CDR1 and CDR2 from the germline V gene are SGHKS and YYEKEE (reference sequence). Unmatched junction bases numbered 5, after V lost 2 bases and J lost 2 bases. The CDR3 consists of 16 residues. The CDR3 DNA is TGTGCCAGCAGCTTTTTAGCGGGGTTAAACACCGGGGAGCTGTTTTTT. Residues: CASSFLAGLNTGELFF.

This chain connects TRBV6-2 or TRBV6-3 to TRBJ2-7; 7 bases are a match to TRBD1. The CDR3 spans 14 residues. Per the germline V gene, CDR1 is MNHEY and CDR2 is SVGEGT. J gave up 5 bases and V 5 bases, and 9 bases lay outside the gene matches. The CDR3 region has the DNA TGTGCCAGCAGTCGGGGACAGAGAAGGGACGAGCAGTACTTC. Its translation is CASSRGQRRDEQYF.

J is TRBJ1-1 and V is TRBV4-1; 8 positions match TRBD1. Germline V gene data show CDR1 as MGHRA and CDR2 as YSYEKL. V shed 4 bases and J 1 base; nucleotides not matched to a gene: 8. The CDR3 length is 16 residues. This CDR3 reads CASSPVQGAGNTEAFF. CDR3 in DNA: TGCGCCAGCAGCCCGGTGCAGGGGGCTGGGAACACTGAAGCTTTCTTT.

V and J are TRBV5-6 and TRBJ1-4; 9 nucleotides align to TRBD1. From germline, CDR1 is SGHDT and CDR2 YYEEEE. This CDR3 is built from 16 residues. The J segment lost 5 bases and the V segment lost 1 base, leaving 6 bases of the junction unmatched. CDR3 sequence: CASSLTGGSLNEKLFF. CDR3 DNA sequence: TGTGCCAGCAGCTTGACAGGGGGCAGTTTGAATGAAAAACTGTTTTTT.

The genes are TRBV7-6 and TRBJ2-3, with 12 bases fitting TRBD2. V shed 3 bases, J shed 6 bases, and the junction held 7 bases outside the gene matches. Germline-derived CDR1 and CDR2 are SGHVS and FNYEAQ. The CDR3 runs to 16 residues. The CDR3 protein is CASSLKLAGGYDTQYF. The CDR3 DNA reads as TGTGCCAGCAGCTTGAAACTAGCGGGAGGATATGATACGCAGTATTTT.

The rearrangement uses TRBV27 and TRBJ2-1; 7 bases fit TRBD2. The V gene end was trimmed by 9 bases and the J gene end by 4 bases; junction bases not matched to a gene: 12. CDR1 is MNHEY and CDR2 is SMNVEV in the germline V gene (reference sequence). This CDR3 has 15 residues. In DNA form, the CDR3 reads TGTGCCAGTTCCTGGGGGGGGAGGACGTACAATGAGCAGTTCTTC. Its translation: CASSWGGRTYNEQFF.

V gene TRBV19 combines with J gene TRBJ2-1; the match to TRBD2 covers 10 bases. The CDR3 has 16 residues. CDR1 and CDR2 (germline): LNHDA, SQIVND (reference sequence). J was trimmed by 8 bases and V by 6 bases; bases with no gene match: 13. The CDR3 bases are TGTGCCAGTAGCACATCGTCTAGCGGGAGTAGAGATGAGCAGTTCTTC. Translated, it gives CASSTSSSGSRDEQFF.

The gene calls are TRBV28 and TRBJ1-1; 7 positions agree with TRBD1. Germline CDR1 MDHEN, CDR2 SYDVKM. V gave up 6 bases and J gave up 0 bases; unmatched junction bases: 7. The length of the CDR3 is 15 residues. CDR3: CASRRGRGMNTEAFF. The CDR3 DNA is TGTGCCAGCAGAAGGGGGCGAGGGATGAACACTGAAGCTTTCTTT.